Presented here are 18 T cell receptor beta chains from one specimen sequenced in a study of shared clonotypes between healthy human individuals. Some clones are missing from TCRdb's copy, which holds only in-frame ones; the method was immunoSEQ multiplex PCR. The sample yields about 770,000 clones, roughly two thirds seen once. The sequenced sample consisted of memory CD4+ T cells sorted from blood. The subset here: CD45RA-negative fraction. These receptors originate from a woman aged 25 to 45 in good health.

This clone showed up many times. Other DNA sequences from this sample encode an identical CDR3 as well. The chain couples TRBV7-2 to TRBJ2-1; D not certain. The V end lost 2 bases, the J end lost 0 bases, and 5 bases lay between the germline ends. The CDR3 extends over 14 amino acids. Germline lookup yields CDR1 SGHTA and CDR2 FQGNSA. As DNA, the CDR3 is TGTGCCAGCAGCTTATCAAGCTCCTACAATGAGCAGTTCTTC. Its protein product is CASSLSSSYNEQFF.

This clone has just a few counts. This chain uses TRBV5-4 with TRBJ2-1; D is uncertain. The V gene's germline CDR1 is SGHNT and CDR2 YYREEE (reference sequence). The V and J ends lost 0 bases and 4 bases respectively, with 8 bases between them. This CDR3 region has 14 residues. CDR3 sequence reads: CASSLESAYNEQFF. DNA of the CDR3: TGTGCCAGCAGCTTGGAGTCTGCATACAATGAGCAGTTCTTC.

The rearrangement joins TRBV29-1 to TRBJ1-1; 7 nucleotides agree with TRBD1. The germline gives CDR1 SQVTM, CDR2 ANQGSEA. J gave up 0 bases and V 7 bases, and 2 bases lay outside the gene matches. This CDR3 is built from 12 residues. CDR3 DNA: TGCAGCGGGGACAGAATGAACACTGAAGCTTTCTTT. Translating gives CSGDRMNTEAFF.

This clone came up once. The rearrangement uses TRBV4-2 and TRBJ2-3; TRBD2 is a possible D gene (5 bases). The V end lost 5 bases, the J end lost 5 bases, and 17 bases lay between the germline ends. The CDR3 runs 15 residues. Germline V lookup: CDR1 LGHNA, CDR2 YNFKEQ. CDR3 residues: CASSLVLGVEDTQYF. The CDR3 coding sequence is TGTGCCAGCAGCTTGGTGTTGGGAGTAGAAGATACGCAGTATTTT.

The chain recombines TRBV28 with TRBJ1-4, with D possibly TRBD1 on 5 matching bases. Trimming took 6 bases from V and 8 from J, leaving 19 bases between them. Germline CDR1 is MDHEN and CDR2 is SYDVKM. This CDR3 contains 15 residues. The CDR3 sequence: CASRSGPRRGEKLFF. In nucleotides, the CDR3 is TGTGCCAGCAGGTCGGGACCGCGACGTGGCGAAAAACTGTTTTTT.

This clone was observed a single time. This chain joins TRBV18 and TRBJ1-2; D call uncertain. CDR3 length equals 17 residues. CDR1 is KGHSH and CDR2 is LQKENI in the germline V gene. With 3 bases removed from V and 3 bases from J, the gap between germline ends came to 20 bases. The CDR3 reads CASSPRSWGVGDYGYTF. The CDR3 DNA follows: TGTGCCAGCTCACCCAGATCGTGGGGAGTGGGAGACTATGGCTACACCTTC.

This clone was observed a few times. This sample includes further DNA sequences coding for the same CDR3. This chain links TRBV29-1 with TRBJ1-1; D unclear. Germline V gene sequence: CDR1 SQVTM, CDR2 ANQGSEA. Trimming removed 5 bases at V and 2 bases at J, with 6 bases between. The CDR3 consists of 11 residues. For the CDR3, the DNA is TGCAGCGTTTATCGTAACACTGAAGCTTTCTTT. Its translation: CSVYRNTEAFF.

This chain links TRBV27 with TRBJ1-4; 10 positions match TRBD1. Germline-derived CDR1 and CDR2 are MNHEY and SMNVEV (reference sequence). The ends lost 8 bases at V and 7 bases at J; junction bases unmatched: 10. This CDR3 has 15 amino acids. CDR3 nucleotide sequence: TGTGCCAGCGGAAGTTTGGACAGGGGGATTGAAAAACTGTTTTTT. Its protein is CASGSLDRGIEKLFF.

The rearrangement joins TRBV5-1 to TRBJ2-7, with TRBD2 identical over 12 bases. The length of the CDR3 is 16 residues. Germline V gene sequence: CDR1 SGHRS, CDR2 YFSETQ. After removal of 4 bases from V and 7 bases from J, the junction contained 12 bases not matched to a gene. CDR3 sequence: CASSVGSSGRAWEQYF. The CDR3 region has the DNA TGCGCCAGCAGCGTGGGATCTAGCGGGAGGGCCTGGGAGCAGTACTTC.

This chain joins TRBV7-2 and TRBJ2-2, with D hard to call. CDR3 length: 15 residues. V was clipped by 2 bases and J by 4 bases, with 11 bases between them. The germline V gene has CDR1 SGHTA and CDR2 FQGNSA. DNA for the CDR3: TGTGCCAGCAGCTTAAAAAGGCCCGCCACCGGGGAGCTGTTTTTT. Protein: CASSLKRPATGELFF. Complete variable domain (other parts from reference TRBV7-2 and TRBJ2-2): GAGVSQSPSNKVTEKGKDVELRCDPISGHTALYWYRQSLGQGLEFLIYFQGNSAPDKSGLPSDRFSAERTGGSVSTLTIQRTQQEDSAVYLCASSLKRPATGELFFGEGSRLTVL.

The chain recombines TRBV19 with TRBJ2-7; 8 nucleotides align to TRBD1. J lost 3 bases, V lost 6 bases, and 10 bases had no gene match. The CDR3 loop spans 15 amino acids. CDR1 LNHDA and CDR2 SQIVND come from the germline V gene (reference sequence). Here the CDR3 DNA reads TGTGCCAGTAGCCTCCGGTCCAGGGGGCTCTACGAGCAGTACTTC. Amino acid sequence: CASSLRSRGLYEQYF.

This clone was observed a handful of times. The genes are TRBV18 and TRBJ1-2; no definite D call. V lost 1 base, J lost 6 bases, and 9 bases lay in between. The germline V gene has CDR1 KGHSH and CDR2 LQKENI. This CDR3 has 13 amino acids. The CDR3, as DNA: TGTGCCAGCTCACCACAGGGTGACGATGGCTACACCTTC. Amino acids: CASSPQGDDGYTF.

V gene TRBV9 combines with J gene TRBJ2-3; D is ambiguous. Trimming left V 0 bases short and J 0 bases short, with 8 bases between. Germline values: CDR1 SGDLS, CDR2 YYNGEE. This CDR3 region has 15 residues. The CDR3 DNA follows: TGTGCCAGCAGCGTAGGAACACTTAGCACAGATACGCAGTATTTT. It codes for CASSVGTLSTDTQYF.

This chain connects TRBV6-5 to TRBJ2-1; 10 positions match TRBD2. CDR3 length: 16 amino acids. V trimming: 4 bases; J trimming: 10 bases; junction bases outside the gene matches: 13. The germline V gene has CDR1 MNHEY and CDR2 SVGAGI. The CDR3 DNA sequence: TGTGCCAGCAGTTCAACAGACCAGCGGGAGGGCAGGGAGCAGTTCTTC. Amino acids: CASSSTDQREGREQFF.

The chain carries TRBV18 and TRBJ2-7; 10 bases fit TRBD1. Germline CDR1 KGHSH, CDR2 LQKENI. The CDR3 is made up of 15 amino acids. J lost 6 bases, V lost 3 bases, and 8 bases had no gene match. CDR3 nucleotides: TGTGCCAGCTCACCCTCCGGGACAGGGGCACTCGAGCAGTACTTC. Translating it yields CASSPSGTGALEQYF.

The chain joins TRBV2 to TRBJ1-5; D remains unclear. V shed 7 bases and J shed 0 bases, with 10 bases lying between them. The CDR3 extends over 14 amino acids. Germline CDR1 and CDR2: SNHLY and FYNNEI. The DNA of the CDR3 is TGTGCCAGCACGGAGTATTATAGCAATCAGCCCCAGCATTTT. This gives the protein CASTEYYSNQPQHF.

This chain joins TRBV19 and TRBJ1-2, with D unresolved. The CDR3 is 12 residues long. Between the trimmed V and J ends, which lost 7 bases and 4 bases, there was a span of 10 bases. CDR1 LNHDA and CDR2 SQIVND come from the germline V gene (reference sequence). CDR3 coding DNA: TGTGCCAGTACCCAACAGCCCTATGGCTACACCTTC. It translates to CASTQQPYGYTF.

This clone has a single count. This chain links TRBV11-3 with TRBJ2-5; possible D gene TRBD2, 5 bases. The germline V gene has CDR1 SGHNT and CDR2 YENEEA. V lost 4 bases and J 5 bases, leaving 11 bases between the germline ends. This CDR3 comprises 13 residues. The DNA for the CDR3 is TGTGCCAGCAGCTCGGACGGCGGGGAGACCCAGTACTTC. Amino acid sequence: CASSSDGGETQYF.